Following are 22 T cell receptor beta chains from one sample sequenced in a study of blood T cell repertoires in COVID-19. Sequenced by immunoSEQ multiplex PCR; TCRdb stores in-frame clones only, minus some. Here the sample spans tens of thousands of clones, over 65% being singletons. Material: peripheral blood. The receptor source for this set is a human donor with acute or convalescent COVID-19. The donor label of this sample is uncertain.

The chain employs TRBV11-2 and TRBJ2-5; the D gene is possibly TRBD2 (7 bases). Trimming cost V 2 bases and J 4 bases, with 14 bases left between them. This CDR3 contains 15 residues. The germline V gene encodes CDR1 SGHAT and CDR2 FQNNGV. The CDR3 loop reads CASSLMGGAGETQYF. The CDR3 coding sequence is TGTGCCAGCAGCTTAATGGGGGGGGCCGGAGAGACCCAGTACTTC.

This rearrangement joins TRBV9 to TRBJ1-6, with D maybe TRBD1 (6 bases). The CDR3 totals 14 residues. Germline-derived CDR1 and CDR2 are SGDLS and YYNGEE. V gave up 2 bases and J gave up 5 bases, with 8 bases separating them. The CDR3 sequence is CASSVTGNNSPLHF. CDR3 sequence (DNA): TGTGCCAGCAGCGTTACAGGGAATAATTCACCCCTCCACTTT.

The chain employs TRBV7-2 and TRBJ2-1, with unresolved D. V lost 0 bases to trimming and J lost 2 bases, with 5 bases between them. CDR1 and CDR2 (germline): SGHTA, FQGNSA. The CDR3 consists of 14 residues. CDR3 loop: CASSLATPYNEQFF. As DNA, the CDR3 is TGTGCCAGCAGCTTAGCGACTCCCTACAATGAGCAGTTCTTC.

V usage is TRBV5-4 and J usage is TRBJ2-7; 8 bases map to TRBD1. From germline, CDR1 is SGHNT and CDR2 YYREEE (reference sequence). With V trimmed by 0 bases and J by 4 bases, 3 bases remained unmatched. CDR3 size: 14 residues. In DNA form, the CDR3 reads TGTGCCAGCAGCTTGGGACAGGGGAGATACGAGCAGTACTTC. Translated: CASSLGQGRYEQYF.

The table lists this clone with a count of one. This chain connects TRBV28 to TRBJ1-5; D is undetermined. The V and J ends lost 2 bases and 6 bases respectively, with 14 bases between them. The CDR3 sequence is 15 residues long. The V gene's germline CDR1 is MDHEN and CDR2 SYDVKM. CDR3 in amino acids: CASSLRVLLGQPQHF. DNA of the CDR3: TGTGCCAGCAGTTTACGGGTCCTGTTGGGTCAGCCCCAGCATTTT.

The gene calls are TRBV27 and TRBJ2-2; tentative D call: TRBD2 (5 bases). The CDR3 is 17 residues long. Germline CDR1 is MNHEY and CDR2 is SMNVEV (reference sequence). V lost 3 bases, J lost 0 bases, and 14 bases lay in between. The CDR3 region is CASSFSWRQTNTGELFF. The CDR3 DNA reads TGTGCCAGCAGTTTTTCTTGGAGGCAGACGAACACCGGGGAGCTGTTTTTT.

The V and J genes are TRBV6-6 and TRBJ1-1; the D gene is possibly TRBD1 (5 bases). Germline V lookup: CDR1 MNHNY, CDR2 SVGAGI (reference sequence). Trimming shortened V by 5 bases and J by 1 base, and 8 bases separated the two germline ends. The CDR3 is 13 residues long. The CDR3 coding sequence is TGTGCCAGCAGTCAGACAGCGAACACTGAAGCTTTCTTT. This encodes CASSQTANTEAFF.

The chain employs TRBV5-6 and TRBJ1-6, with TRBD1 matching 11 bases. The CDR3 is 15 residues long. The germline CDR1 and CDR2 sequences are SGHDT and YYEEEE. V trimming: 4 bases; J trimming: 8 bases; junction bases outside the gene matches: 5. The CDR3 sequence is CASSRTGGLDSPLHF. Here the CDR3 DNA reads TGTGCCAGCAGCAGGACAGGGGGCTTAGATTCACCCCTCCACTTT.

The CDR3 sequence is CASSHDRAGGELFF. The CDR3 DNA reads as TGCGCCAGCAGCCATGACAGGGCTGGAGGGGAGCTGTTTTTT. This sequence joins TRBV5-1 and TRBJ2-2, with 7 positions matching TRBD1. The length of the CDR3 is 14 residues. Germline assignment: CDR1 SGHRS and CDR2 YFSETQ. V shed 4 bases and J 8 bases; nucleotides not matched to a gene: 8.

This sequence joins TRBV7-8 and TRBJ1-1; a weak D match, TRBD1 (5 bases). The CDR3 length is 15 residues. V gave up 0 bases and J gave up 5 bases, with 13 bases separating them. The germline V gene has CDR1 SGHVS and CDR2 FQNEAQ. The CDR3 coding sequence is TGTGCCAGCAGCTTAGCGCGTCACCGGGGGACTGAAGCTTTCTTT. Amino acid sequence: CASSLARHRGTEAFF.

Ten or more counts support this clone. CDR3 loop: CASSSPLGIAKNIQYF. In DNA form, the CDR3 reads TGTGCCAGCTCATCCCCCCTCGGGATAGCCAAAAACATTCAGTACTTC. The chain carries TRBV18 and TRBJ2-4, with D tentatively TRBD2 (5 bases). CDR3 length: 16 residues. Germline CDR1 KGHSH, CDR2 LQKENI. Trimming stripped 5 bases from V and 0 bases from J, with 14 bases between.

CDR3 nucleotide sequence: TGTGCCAGCAGCGGGGGGACAGGGCCCACCAACACTGAAGCTTTCTTT. The encoded protein is CASSGGTGPTNTEAFF. The V and J genes are TRBV5-6 and TRBJ1-1, with 9 bases aligning to TRBD1. CDR1 is SGHDT and CDR2 is YYEEEE in the germline V gene. The CDR3 runs to 16 residues. The trim removed 4 bases at V and 2 bases at J, leaving 9 bases unmatched.

The V call is TRBV9, the J call TRBJ2-1, with D possibly being TRBD2 (6 bases). This CDR3 spans 16 amino acids. Germline loops: CDR1 SGDLS, CDR2 YYNGEE. With 4 bases removed from V and 6 bases from J, the gap between germline ends came to 20 bases. The CDR3 DNA reads as TGTGCCAGCAGCCCCTTCCTCCAGCGGGCCTCCAATGAGCAGTTCTTC. Protein product: CASSPFLQRASNEQFF.

This chain links TRBV11-3 with TRBJ2-3; TRBD1 aligns across 11 bases. This CDR3 has 16 amino acids. Per the germline V gene, CDR1 is SGHNT and CDR2 is YENEEA. The V and J ends lost 4 bases and 2 bases, in that order; junction bases with no gene match: 5. The DNA of the CDR3 is TGTGCCAGCAGCTCCGGACAGGGGGCGAACACAGATACGCAGTATTTT. Encoded protein: CASSSGQGANTDTQYF.

This chain connects TRBV5-1 to TRBJ1-2; 7 bases agree with TRBD1. Germline trimming cut 7 bases from V and 1 base from J; bases unmatched to any gene: 7. Germline CDR1 is SGHRS and CDR2 is YFSETQ. The CDR3 is made up of 14 amino acids. CDR3 region: CASGGTESNYGYTF. Written as DNA, the CDR3 is TGCGCCAGCGGAGGGACAGAAAGTAACTATGGCTACACCTTC.

This chain links TRBV4-3 with TRBJ2-5, with TRBD2 identical over 7 bases. The CDR3 has 15 residues. V gave up 1 base and J gave up 5 bases; unmatched junction bases: 7. Germline lookup yields CDR1 LGHNA and CDR2 YSLEER. The CDR3 loop reads CASSQGVGGMETQYF. Written as DNA, the CDR3 is TGCGCCAGCAGCCAAGGGGTGGGGGGGATGGAGACCCAGTACTTC.

The V gene is TRBV2, the J gene TRBJ2-2, with TRBD2 identical over 10 bases. The V gene's germline CDR1 is SNHLY and CDR2 FYNNEI. The CDR3 loop spans 16 amino acids. Trimming removed 7 bases from V and 5 bases from J; junction bases left unmatched: 10. The CDR3 nucleotides are TGTGCCAGCACCGAAGCGGGGGGGAGACGTACCGGGGAGCTGTTTTTT. Translating it yields CASTEAGGRRTGELFF.

The CDR3 region is CASRAQGQGDTQYF. The DNA of the CDR3 is TGTGCCAGCAGGGCACAGGGCCAGGGGGATACGCAGTATTTT. The chain has TRBV7-8 and TRBJ2-3; tentative D call: TRBD1 (6 bases). CDR1 and CDR2 (germline): SGHVS, FQNEAQ. Trimming pared 6 bases from V and 6 bases from J, leaving 16 bases between. The CDR3 runs to 14 residues.

V usage is TRBV24-1 and J usage is TRBJ2-1; perhaps TRBD1 as D (5 bases). Trimming took 2 bases from V and 7 from J, leaving 14 bases between them. The CDR3 totals 15 residues. Germline CDR1 is KGHDR and CDR2 is SFDVKD. The CDR3 is CATSDSDTARNEQFF. The CDR3 bases are TGTGCCACCAGTGATTCGGACACCGCGAGGAATGAGCAGTTCTTC.

The CDR3 here is CASSRTRDFGNQPQHF. The CDR3 DNA is TGCGCCAGCAGTCGGACCCGGGACTTTGGCAATCAGCCCCAGCATTTT. The rearrangement joins TRBV23-1 to TRBJ1-5, with D possibly matching TRBD1 (5 bases). TRBV23-1 is known as an ORF, though its function is uncertain. Trimming pared 4 bases from V and 2 bases from J, leaving 15 bases between. The length of the CDR3 is 16 residues.

The chain links TRBV7-2 to TRBJ1-5; 8 bases match TRBD1. CDR1 and CDR2 (germline): SGHTA, FQGNSA. J lost 7 bases, V lost 5 bases, and 10 bases had no gene match. The length of the CDR3 is 15 residues. The CDR3 loop reads CASSENSGGGQPQHF. DNA for the CDR3: TGTGCCAGCAGCGAAAACTCAGGGGGCGGCCAGCCCCAGCATTTT.

The count of this clone is one. CDR3 coding DNA: TGCGCCAGCAGCTTGACAGCTTCTTCCTCTGGGGCCAACGTCCTGACTTTC. It specifies CASSLTASSSGANVLTF. V and J are TRBV5-1 and TRBJ2-6; D is uncertain. Germline lookup yields CDR1 SGHRS and CDR2 YFSETQ. V was clipped by 1 base and J by 0 bases, with 11 bases between them. CDR3 length: 17 residues.